Listed below are T cell receptor beta chains from one sample, sequenced in a study of T cell responses to AZD1222 COVID-19 vaccine. Libraries were prepared by immunoSEQ multiplex PCR; TCRdb keeps only in-frame clonotypes and omits some of them. Altogether roughly 53,000 clones are present, about 88% being singletons, with the ten largest covering over 25%. This sample comprised peripheral blood, obtained on day 0 of AZD1222 vaccination. All receptors come from an adult in good health. The CDR3 runs from the conserved cysteine through the conserved F or W. A D gene is named only where the DNA matches it firmly. Only part of the rows carry a size: once, few, many, or a class if the clone is expanded.

TGTGCCAGCAGTTCTGGGACTAGCGGCAATGAGCAGTTCTTC | CASSSGTSGNEQFF | TRBD2 | 14 | TRBJ2-1 | TRBV3-1/TRBV3-2 | -
TGTGCCAGCAGTCCCCTCCGAGGCTACACCTTC | CASSPLRGYTF | - | 11 | TRBJ1-2 | TRBV28 | once
TGTGCCAGCAGTTCCTGGACTAGCGCGGGAGAGACCCAGTACTTC | CASSSWTSAGETQYF | TRBD2 | 15 | TRBJ2-5 | TRBV6-2/TRBV6-3 | -
TGTGCCAGCAGCTTAGTCTCTAGCGGAGACTACAATGAGCAGTTCTTC | CASSLVSSGDYNEQFF | TRBD2 | 16 | TRBJ2-1 | TRBV7-2 | -
TGTGCCTGGGGGGCGGACGATCCTGAGCAGTACTTC | CAWGADDPEQYF | - | 12 | TRBJ2-7 | TRBV30 | -
TGTGCCAGCAGCCCGAGGACTAGTTTCCAAGAGACCCAGTACTTC | CASSPRTSFQETQYF | TRBD2 | 15 | TRBJ2-5 | TRBV11-3 | -
TGTGCCAGCAGTTTTTCGAGTACCAAAAACATTCAGTACTTC | CASSFSSTKNIQYF | - | 14 | TRBJ2-4 | TRBV27 | -
TGCGCCAGCAGCTCAACAGGGACGGCACAAGAGACCCAGTACTTC | CASSSTGTAQETQYF | - | 15 | TRBJ2-5 | TRBV5-1 | -
TGCGCCAGCAGCTTGGCGGCCAGGTCTAATATGAACACTGAAGCTTTCTTT | CASSLAARSNMNTEAFF | - | 17 | TRBJ1-1 | TRBV5-1 | once
TGTGCCACCAGCAGGGGGAGTGGGGGCCACTACGAGCAGTACTTC | CATSRGSGGHYEQYF | - | 15 | TRBJ2-7 | TRBV15 | -
TGTGCCAGCAGTTACGCGGGACAGGGTTACGAGCAGTACTTC | CASSYAGQGYEQYF | TRBD1 | 14 | TRBJ2-7 | TRBV6-5 | -
TGTGCCAGCACCAGGGGCGGGAGGTCCTACAATGAGCAGTTCTTC | CASTRGGRSYNEQFF | TRBD2 | 15 | TRBJ2-1 | TRBV7-8 | -
TGTGCCAGCAGCCCGACTAGCGGGAGGGCCACGGGGGAGCTGTTTTTT | CASSPTSGRATGELFF | TRBD2 | 16 | TRBJ2-2 | TRBV7-9 | -
TGTGCCACCAGCAGAGACGGTGCATTGGGGAGTACTAGCGGGAGGGACACCGGGGAGCTGTTTTTT | CATSRDGALGSTSGRDTGELFF | TRBD2 | 22 | TRBJ2-2 | TRBV15 | -